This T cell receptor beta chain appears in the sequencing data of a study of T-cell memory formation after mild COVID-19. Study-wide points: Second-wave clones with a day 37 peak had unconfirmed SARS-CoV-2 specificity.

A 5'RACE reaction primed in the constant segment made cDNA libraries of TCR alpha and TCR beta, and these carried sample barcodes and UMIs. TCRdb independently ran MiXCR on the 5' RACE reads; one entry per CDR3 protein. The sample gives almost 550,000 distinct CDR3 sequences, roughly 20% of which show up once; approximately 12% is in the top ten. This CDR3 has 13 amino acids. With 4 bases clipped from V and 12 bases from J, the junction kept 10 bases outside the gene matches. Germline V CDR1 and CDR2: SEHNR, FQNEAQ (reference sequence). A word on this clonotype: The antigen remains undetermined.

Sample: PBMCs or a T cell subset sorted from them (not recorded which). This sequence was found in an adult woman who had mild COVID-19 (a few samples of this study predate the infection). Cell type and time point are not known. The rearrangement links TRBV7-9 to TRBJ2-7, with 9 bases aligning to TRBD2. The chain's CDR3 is CASSSLGLAPTYF. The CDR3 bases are TGTGCCAGCAGCTCCCTGGGACTAGCCCCGACGTACTTC.